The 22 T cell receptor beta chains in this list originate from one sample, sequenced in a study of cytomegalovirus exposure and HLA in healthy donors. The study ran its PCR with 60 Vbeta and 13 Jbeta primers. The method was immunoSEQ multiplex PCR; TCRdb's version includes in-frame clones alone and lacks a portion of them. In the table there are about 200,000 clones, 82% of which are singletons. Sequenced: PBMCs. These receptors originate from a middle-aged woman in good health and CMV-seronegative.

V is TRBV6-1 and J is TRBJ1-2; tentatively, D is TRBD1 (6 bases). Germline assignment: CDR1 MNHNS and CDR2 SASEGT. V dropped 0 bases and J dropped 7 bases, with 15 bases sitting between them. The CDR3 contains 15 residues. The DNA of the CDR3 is TGTGCCAGCAGTGAAGCCTGGGGGCGAGCTGGTGGCTACACCTTC. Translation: CASSEAWGRAGGYTF.

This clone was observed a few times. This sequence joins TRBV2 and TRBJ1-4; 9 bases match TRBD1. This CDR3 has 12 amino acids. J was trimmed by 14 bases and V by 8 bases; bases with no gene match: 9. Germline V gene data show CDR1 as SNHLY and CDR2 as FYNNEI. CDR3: CASVSGTGRLFF. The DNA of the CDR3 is TGTGCCAGCGTATCCGGGACAGGGAGGCTGTTTTTT.

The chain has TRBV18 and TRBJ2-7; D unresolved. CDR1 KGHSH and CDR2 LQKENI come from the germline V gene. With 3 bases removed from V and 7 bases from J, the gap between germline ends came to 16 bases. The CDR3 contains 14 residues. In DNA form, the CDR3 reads TGTGCCAGCTCACCGCAAACTGACGGAGCTGAGCAGTACTTC. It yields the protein CASSPQTDGAEQYF.

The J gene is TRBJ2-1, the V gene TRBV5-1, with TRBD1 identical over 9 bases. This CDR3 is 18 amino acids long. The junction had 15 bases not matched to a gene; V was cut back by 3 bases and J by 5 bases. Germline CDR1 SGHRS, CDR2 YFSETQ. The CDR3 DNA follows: TGCGCCAGCAGCTCGCTTCAACCGGGACAGGGACTTCACAATGAGCAGTTCTTC. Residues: CASSSLQPGQGLHNEQFF.

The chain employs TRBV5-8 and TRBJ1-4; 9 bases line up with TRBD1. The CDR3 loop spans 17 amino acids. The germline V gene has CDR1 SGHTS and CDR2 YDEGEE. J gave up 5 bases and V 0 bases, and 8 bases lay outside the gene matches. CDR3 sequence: CASSLGPGTGKNEKLFF. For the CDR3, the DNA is TGTGCCAGCAGCTTGGGGCCTGGGACAGGGAAAAATGAAAAACTGTTTTTT.

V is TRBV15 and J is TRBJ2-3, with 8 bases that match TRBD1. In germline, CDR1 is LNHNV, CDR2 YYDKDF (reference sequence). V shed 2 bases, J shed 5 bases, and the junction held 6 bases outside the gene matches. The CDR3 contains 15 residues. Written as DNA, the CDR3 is TGTGCCACCAGCAGACAATGGACAGGGAGAGATACGCAGTATTTT. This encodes CATSRQWTGRDTQYF. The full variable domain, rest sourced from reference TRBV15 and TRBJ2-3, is DAMVIQNPRYQVTQFGKPVTLSCSQTLNHNVMYWYQQKSSQAPKLLFHYYDKDFNNEADTPDNFQSRRPNTSFCFLDIRSPGLGDTAMYLCATSRQWTGRDTQYFGPGTRLTVL.

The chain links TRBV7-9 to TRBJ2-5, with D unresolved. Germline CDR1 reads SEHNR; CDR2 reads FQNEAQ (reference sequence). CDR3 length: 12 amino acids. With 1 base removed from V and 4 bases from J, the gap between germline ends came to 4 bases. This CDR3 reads CASSLGRETQYF. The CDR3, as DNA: TGTGCCAGCAGCTTAGGCAGAGAGACCCAGTACTTC. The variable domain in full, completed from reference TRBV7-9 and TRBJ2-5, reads DTGVSQNPRHKITKRGQNVTFRCDPISEHNRLYWYRQTLGQGPEFLTYFQNEAQLEKSRLLSDRFSAERPKGSFSTLEIQRTEQGDSAMYLCASSLGRETQYFGPGTRLLVL.

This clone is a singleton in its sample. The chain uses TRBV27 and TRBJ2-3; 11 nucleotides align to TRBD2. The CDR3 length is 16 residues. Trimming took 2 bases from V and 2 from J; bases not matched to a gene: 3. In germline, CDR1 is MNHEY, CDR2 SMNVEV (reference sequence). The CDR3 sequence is CASSLKLAGVTDTQYF. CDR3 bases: TGTGCCAGCAGTTTAAAACTAGCGGGAGTCACAGATACGCAGTATTTT.

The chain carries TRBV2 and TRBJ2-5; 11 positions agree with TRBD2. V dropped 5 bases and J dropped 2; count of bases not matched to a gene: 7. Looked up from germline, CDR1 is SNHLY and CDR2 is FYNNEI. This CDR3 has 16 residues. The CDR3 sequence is CASSQSIAGGQETQYF. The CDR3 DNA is TGTGCCAGCAGTCAATCGATAGCGGGAGGGCAAGAGACCCAGTACTTC.

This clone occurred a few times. The CDR3 loop is CASRERTTGNSGNTIYF. The CDR3 coding sequence is TGTGCCAGCAGAGAAAGGACGACAGGGAACTCTGGAAACACCATATATTTT. The rearrangement uses TRBV6-1 and TRBJ1-3; 7 bases fit TRBD1. Trimming at V came to 6 bases and at J to 0 bases, leaving 11 bases not matched to a gene. CDR1 MNHNS and CDR2 SASEGT come from the germline V gene. The CDR3 contains 17 residues.

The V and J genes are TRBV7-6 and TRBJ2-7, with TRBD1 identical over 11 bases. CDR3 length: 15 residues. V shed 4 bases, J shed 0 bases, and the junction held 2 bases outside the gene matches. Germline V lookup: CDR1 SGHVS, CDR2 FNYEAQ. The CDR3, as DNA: TGTGCCAGCAGCTCGGGACAGGGGGACTCCTACGAGCAGTACTTC. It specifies CASSSGQGDSYEQYF.

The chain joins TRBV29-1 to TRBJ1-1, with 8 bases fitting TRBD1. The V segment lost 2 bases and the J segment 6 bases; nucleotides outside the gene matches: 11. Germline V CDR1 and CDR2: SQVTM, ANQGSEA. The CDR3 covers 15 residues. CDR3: CSVEKGQGARPEAFF. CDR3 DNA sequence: TGCAGCGTTGAAAAGGGTCAGGGGGCGAGGCCTGAAGCTTTCTTT.

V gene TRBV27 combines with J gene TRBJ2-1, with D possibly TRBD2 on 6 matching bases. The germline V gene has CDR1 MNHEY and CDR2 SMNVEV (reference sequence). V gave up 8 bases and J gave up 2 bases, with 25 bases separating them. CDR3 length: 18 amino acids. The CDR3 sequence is CASSKKGRGYGTYNEQFF. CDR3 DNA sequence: TGTGCCAGCTCCAAAAAGGGTCGGGGGTATGGGACCTACAATGAGCAGTTCTTC.

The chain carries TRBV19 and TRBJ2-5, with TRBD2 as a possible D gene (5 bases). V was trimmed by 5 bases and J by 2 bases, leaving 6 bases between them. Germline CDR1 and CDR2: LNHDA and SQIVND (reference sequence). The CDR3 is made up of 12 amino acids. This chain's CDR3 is CASSGSQETQYF. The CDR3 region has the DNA TGTGCCAGTAGTGGGAGTCAAGAGACCCAGTACTTC.

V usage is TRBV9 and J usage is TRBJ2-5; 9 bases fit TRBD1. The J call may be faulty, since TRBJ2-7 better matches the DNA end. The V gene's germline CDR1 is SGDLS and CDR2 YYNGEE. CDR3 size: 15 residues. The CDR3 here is CASSDGTGRPYEQYF. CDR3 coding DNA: TGTGCCAGCAGCGATGGGACAGGGAGGCCCTACGAGCAGTACTTC.

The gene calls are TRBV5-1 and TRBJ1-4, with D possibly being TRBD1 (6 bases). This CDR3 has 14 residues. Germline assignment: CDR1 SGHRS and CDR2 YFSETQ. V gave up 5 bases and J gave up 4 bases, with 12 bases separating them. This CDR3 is CASSWGGHNEKLFF. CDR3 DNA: TGCGCCAGCAGTTGGGGGGGACATAATGAAAAACTGTTTTTT.

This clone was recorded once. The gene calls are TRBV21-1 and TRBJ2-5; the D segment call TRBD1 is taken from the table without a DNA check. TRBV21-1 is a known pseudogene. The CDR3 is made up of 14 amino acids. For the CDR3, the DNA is TGTGCCACCGGCCGGGACAGGTCCCAAGAGACCCAGTACTTC. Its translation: CATGRDRSQETQYF.

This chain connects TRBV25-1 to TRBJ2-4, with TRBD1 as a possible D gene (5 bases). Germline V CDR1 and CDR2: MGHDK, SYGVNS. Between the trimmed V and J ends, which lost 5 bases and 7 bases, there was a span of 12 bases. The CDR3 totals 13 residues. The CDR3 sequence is CASSRGGPNIQYF. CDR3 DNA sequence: TGTGCCAGCAGTAGGGGTGGTCCGAACATTCAGTACTTC.

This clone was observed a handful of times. The chain's CDR3 is CASSQTWGMAYEQYF. The CDR3 coding sequence is TGTGCCAGCAGCCAGACTTGGGGCATGGCCTACGAGCAGTACTTC. V and J are TRBV4-2 and TRBJ2-7, with a possible D match to TRBD1 (5 bases). Trimming cost V 3 bases and J 2 bases, with 14 bases left between them. Germline V gives CDR1 LGHNA, CDR2 YNFKEQ. The CDR3 is 15 amino acids.

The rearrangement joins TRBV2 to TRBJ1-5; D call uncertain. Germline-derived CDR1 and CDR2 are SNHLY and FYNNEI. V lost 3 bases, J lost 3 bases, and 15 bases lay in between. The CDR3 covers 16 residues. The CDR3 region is CASSDQALRYNQPQHF. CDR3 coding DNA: TGTGCCAGCAGTGATCAGGCCCTCCGGTACAATCAGCCCCAGCATTTT.

The chain's CDR3 is CASSTGGSLQETQYF. The CDR3 nucleotides are TGCGCCAGCAGTACAGGGGGCTCCCTCCAAGAGACCCAGTACTTC. The chain has TRBV5-1 and TRBJ2-5, with 9 bases identical to TRBD1. The CDR3 length is 15 residues. V lost 5 bases to trimming and J lost 1 base; unmatched junction nucleotides: 6. The germline CDR1 and CDR2 sequences are SGHRS and YFSETQ.

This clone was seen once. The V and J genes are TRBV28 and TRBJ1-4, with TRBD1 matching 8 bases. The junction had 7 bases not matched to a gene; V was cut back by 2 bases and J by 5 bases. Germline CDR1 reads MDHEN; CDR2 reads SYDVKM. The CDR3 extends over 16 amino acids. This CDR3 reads CASSLVQGDPNEKLFF. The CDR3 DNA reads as TGTGCCAGCAGTTTAGTACAGGGGGACCCAAATGAAAAACTGTTTTTT.